Listed below are T cell receptor beta chains from one sample, sequenced in a study of vaccination effects on CD4 cells after COVID-19. Sequencing was performed with immunoSEQ multiplex PCR; in TCRdb, only in-frame clones are kept and a portion is missing. The table records under 70,000 clones, roughly 74% of them present only once. Their antigen targets remain unknown. This material consisted of CD4+ T cells from PBMCs cultured without peptide, taken after COVID-19 vaccination. These receptors all come from a human donor who received a COVID-19 vaccine. Both conserved end residues are part of each CDR3. Fields, in order: J gene, D gene, clone size, V gene, CDR3 protein, CDR3 DNA. D genes are given only for firm matches. Where a row states a size, it is once, few, many or the class of an expanded clone; other rows omit it.

TRBJ2-2 TRBD1 once TRBV5-1 CASSSSLGQGEPRTGELFF TGCGCCAGCAGCTCCTCATTGGGACAGGGGGAACCGAGAACCGGGGAGCTGTTTTTT
TRBJ1-1 . once TRBV7-2 CASSLWGTNTEAFF TGTGCCAGCAGCTTATGGGGGACCAACACTGAAGCTTTCTTT
TRBJ2-5 . . TRBV12-3/TRBV12-4 CASSSTRIETQYF TGTGCCAGCAGTTCGACTAGAATTGAGACCCAGTACTTC
TRBJ1-5 TRBD1 . TRBV5-5 CASSLYGGTGNQPQHF TGTGCCAGCAGCTTGTACGGTGGGACAGGCAATCAGCCCCAGCATTTT
TRBJ2-5 . . TRBV7-3 CASSLSGLEETQYF TGTGCCAGCAGCTTAAGTGGGTTGGAAGAGACCCAGTACTTC
TRBJ2-5 TRBD2 once TRBV7-3 CASSPSGGVETQYF TGTGCCAGCAGTCCTAGCGGGGGGGTAGAGACCCAGTACTTC
TRBJ1-1 . . TRBV24-1 CATSGSRGAGDTEAFF TGTGCCACCAGTGGATCGAGGGGCGCGGGGGACACTGAAGCTTTCTTT
TRBJ1-5 . . TRBV7-9 CASSLLQGEPQHF TGTGCCAGCAGCTTACTGCAGGGTGAGCCCCAGCATTTT
TRBJ2-5 TRBD1 . TRBV5-1 CASSPIGQGSLETQYF TGCGCCAGCAGCCCCATCGGACAGGGCAGTTTAGAGACCCAGTACTTC
TRBJ1-2 . . TRBV6-5 CASKFQGSGYTF TGTGCCAGCAAATTTCAGGGCTCTGGCTACACCTTC
TRBJ1-1 . . TRBV2 CASSDGLGGLNTEAFF TGTGCCAGCAGTGACGGGTTGGGCGGATTAAACACTGAAGCTTTCTTT
TRBJ1-1 . . TRBV28 CASSRTEAFF TGTGCCAGCAGCCGAACTGAAGCTTTCTTT
TRBJ1-2 . . TRBV28 CASSLFRQGGSYGYTF TGTGCCAGCAGTTTATTCAGGCAGGGAGGTTCCTATGGCTACACCTTC
TRBJ2-5 . . TRBV6-5 CASSQQTGGETQYF TGTGCCAGCAGTCAACAGACAGGAGGCGAGACCCAGTACTTC
TRBJ2-2 . . TRBV30 CAWRNLVRDTGELFF TGTGCCTGGAGGAACTTGGTCCGGGACACCGGGGAGCTGTTTTTT
TRBJ2-2 . . TRBV6-5 CASSRNSGELFF TGTGCCAGCAGCAGGAACTCCGGGGAGCTGTTTTTT
TRBJ2-5 . . TRBV5-8 CASTLMTGQETQYF TGTGCCAGCACCCTTATGACCGGCCAAGAGACCCAGTACTTC
TRBJ1-2 . . TRBV2 CASSEERQGLYGYTF TGTGCCAGCAGTGAAGAAAGGCAGGGGCTCTATGGCTACACCTTC
TRBJ1-6 . . TRBV3-1/TRBV3-2 CASSTMGRVMHNSPLHF TGTGCCAGCAGCACGATGGGCAGGGTAATGCATAATTCACCCCTCCACTTT
TRBJ2-5 TRBD1 . TRBV24-1 CATSAPTGAGETQYF TGTGCCACCAGTGCTCCCACAGGGGCAGGAGAGACCCAGTACTTC
TRBJ2-1 . few TRBV10-1 CASSEFGEQFF TGCGCCAGCAGTGAATTCGGGGAGCAGTTCTTC
TRBJ1-6 TRBD1 . TRBV7-2 CASSFDKGQRNSPLHF TGTGCCAGCAGCTTTGATAAGGGACAGCGGAATTCACCCCTCCACTTT
TRBJ1-2 . . TRBV6-5 CASSSYPPNYGYTF TGTGCCAGCAGTTCCTACCCCCCTAACTATGGCTACACCTTC
TRBJ2-2 TRBD1 . TRBV19 CASSPGQGAVGELFF TGTGCCAGTAGTCCGGGACAGGGGGCTGTCGGGGAGCTGTTTTTT
TRBJ1-2 TRBD1 few TRBV5-6 CASRQTGSNYGYTF TGTGCCAGCAGGCAGACAGGGAGTAACTATGGCTACACCTTC
TRBJ1-3 . . TRBV18 CASSPGTRSSGNTIYF TGTGCCAGCTCACCAGGGACACGGAGCTCTGGAAACACCATATATTTT
TRBJ2-1 . . TRBV5-6 CASSLQQGGAEQFF TGTGCCAGCAGCTTGCAGCAGGGCGGGGCTGAGCAGTTCTTC
TRBJ2-2 . . TRBV14 CASSQSRSGELFF TGTGCCAGCAGCCAGTCCCGGTCCGGGGAGCTGTTTTTT
TRBJ1-3 . few TRBV18 CASSWESSGNTIYF TGTGCCAGCTCTTGGGAGAGCTCTGGAAACACCATATATTTT
TRBJ1-2 . . TRBV7-2 CASSLEQIQGSSGYTF TGTGCCAGCAGCTTAGAACAAATACAGGGATCTTCTGGCTACACCTTC
TRBJ2-5 TRBD2 . TRBV11-2 CASSPRTSGSRETQYF TGTGCCAGCAGCCCGCGGACTAGCGGGAGTCGGGAGACCCAGTACTTC
TRBJ1-6 . few TRBV5-4 CASSLSNNSPLHF TGTGCCAGCAGTCTCAGCAATAATTCACCCCTCCACTTT
TRBJ2-2 . . TRBV5-1 CASSWASSGNTGELFF TGCGCCAGCAGCTGGGCCTCTTCGGGGAACACCGGGGAGCTGTTTTTT